This entry lists 10 T cell receptor delta chains sequenced from one sample in a study of gamma-delta T cells after stem cell transplantation. TCRdb repeated clone calling on the RT-PCR reads with CATT. The top ten clones hold 84% of a sample with about 570 delta-chain clones, 15% to 20% of them seen once. The sample was gamma-delta T cells. The receptors here all came from a human donor. It is not recorded whose cells these are; they may come from a transplant donor.

This clone was detected a few times. A far bigger clonotype differs at one base, so this is likely a read error. V and J are TRDV1 and TRDJ1; tentatively, D is TRDD3 (6 bases). Trimming left V 6 bases short and J 7 bases short, with 15 bases between. The CDR3 spans 13 residues. Germline CDR1 TSWWSYY, CDR2 QGS. The CDR3 is CALGSGAGPKLIF. CDR3 DNA: TGTGCTCTTGGCTCTGGGGCAGGGCCTAAACTCATCTTT.

This clone is hyperexpanded (1% or more) in the sample. Other DNA sequences in this specimen translate into the identical CDR3. V gene TRDV1 combines with J gene TRDJ1; 12 bases match TRDD3. CDR1 is TSWWSYY and CDR2 is QGS in the germline V gene. This CDR3 comprises 19 residues. Unmatched junction bases numbered 10, after V lost 2 bases and J lost 0 bases. The CDR3 region has the DNA TGTGCTCTTGGGGAAATAACTGGGGGATACCGATTTTACACCGATAAACTCATCTTT. Translated: CALGEITGGYRFYTDKLIF.

In the case of this clone: Only one base separates this from a far larger clonotype, so it likely reflects a read error. V usage is TRDV2 and J usage is TRDJ1, with 10 bases fitting TRDD3. Germline CDR1 is GEAIGNYY and CDR2 is EKD. This CDR3 contains 20 residues. Trimming took 4 bases from V and 0 from J; bases not matched to a gene: 19. For the CDR3, the DNA is TGTGCCTGTGATCGGTACTGGGGGATGCGGGGCTTGGAGGACACCGATAAACTCATCTTT. Translating gives CACDRYWGMRGLEDTDKLIF.

By its share, this clone is medium-sized (0.01 to 0.1%). A single base is all that separates this from a far larger clone, so a read error is likely. V gene TRDV1 combines with J gene TRDJ2; 8 bases fit TRDD2. The CDR3 contains 24 residues. Losses at the gene ends were 2 bases for V and 4 bases for J; bases not matched to a gene: 30. Germline values: CDR1 TSWWSYY, CDR2 QGS. Written as DNA, the CDR3 is TGTGCTCTTGGGGAAGGTTTGTCTGGTAGGATACTTCCTACCTACCCCGCTTCGACAGCACAACTCTTCTTT. This sequence encodes CALGEGLSGRILPTYPASTAQLFF.

This clone has more than one count but fewer than ten. Being one base from a much bigger clone, this may be a read error. The rearrangement uses TRDV1 and TRDJ1; the match to TRDD2 covers 8 bases. After removal of 5 bases from V and 3 bases from J, the junction contained 20 bases not matched to a gene. This CDR3 has 19 amino acids. CDR1 TSWWSYY and CDR2 QGS come from the germline V gene. CDR3 loop: CALGNLILGLPRGSDKLIF. CDR3 DNA: TGTGCTCTTGGGAACCTAATCCTCGGCCTTCCTAGGGGGTCCGATAAACTCATCTTT.

This clone ranks as medium-sized. The chain is built from TRDV2 and TRDJ1, with TRDD3 as a possible D gene (6 bases). Trimming stripped 0 bases from V and 0 bases from J, with 16 bases between. The CDR3 covers 17 residues. Germline CDR1 and CDR2: GEAIGNYY and EKD. The CDR3 bases are TGTGCCTGTGACACCGTAGGGGGAGGGGGGTACACCGATAAACTCATCTTT. This sequence encodes CACDTVGGGGYTDKLIF.

This clone has more than one count but fewer than ten. Since a far larger clone is one base different, this is likely a read error. The J gene is TRDJ1, the V gene TRDV2; 10 bases agree with TRDD3. Germline assignment: CDR1 GEAIGNYY and CDR2 EKD. This CDR3 spans 21 amino acids. The CDR3 nucleotides read TGTGCCTGTGGCACCGTCCTAGGAGTTGCGGTACTGGGGGATCGAGACCATAAACTCATCTTT. Amino acids: CACGTVLGVAVLGDRDHKLIF.

In its sample, this clone was seen a few times. A far larger clone is off by one base, so a read error is likely. This sample also contains other DNA sequences that code for the same CDR3. The chain couples TRDV1 to TRDJ1, with D possibly TRDD3 on 5 matching bases. V was pared by 0 bases and J by 0 bases, with 17 bases between. The germline gives CDR1 TSWWSYY, CDR2 QGS. The CDR3 length is 18 residues. The CDR3 region has the DNA TGTGCTCTTGGGGAACTGGTCCCAAGGGGGGGGTACACCGATAAACTCATCTTT. Amino acid sequence: CALGELVPRGGYTDKLIF.

By sample share, this clone is medium-sized. The rearrangement joins TRDV1 to TRDJ1; the D is unclear. The CDR3 is made up of 17 amino acids. V was trimmed by 1 base and J by 0 bases, leaving 15 bases between them. Germline values: CDR1 TSWWSYY, CDR2 QGS. This chain's CDR3 is CALGEPRTGPYTDKLIF. The DNA for the CDR3 is TGTGCTCTTGGGGAACCCCGAACGGGCCCTTACACCGATAAACTCATCTTT.

The rearrangement joins TRDV2 to TRDJ1; 10 positions match TRDD3. The trim removed 0 bases at V and 1 base at J, leaving 16 bases unmatched. The germline V gene encodes CDR1 GEAIGNYY and CDR2 EKD. This CDR3 is built from 20 residues. CDR3 residues: CACDTLGGGYAEATTDKLIF. CDR3 coding DNA: TGTGCCTGTGACACCTTAGGCGGGGGATACGCGGAGGCCACCACCGATAAACTCATCTTT.